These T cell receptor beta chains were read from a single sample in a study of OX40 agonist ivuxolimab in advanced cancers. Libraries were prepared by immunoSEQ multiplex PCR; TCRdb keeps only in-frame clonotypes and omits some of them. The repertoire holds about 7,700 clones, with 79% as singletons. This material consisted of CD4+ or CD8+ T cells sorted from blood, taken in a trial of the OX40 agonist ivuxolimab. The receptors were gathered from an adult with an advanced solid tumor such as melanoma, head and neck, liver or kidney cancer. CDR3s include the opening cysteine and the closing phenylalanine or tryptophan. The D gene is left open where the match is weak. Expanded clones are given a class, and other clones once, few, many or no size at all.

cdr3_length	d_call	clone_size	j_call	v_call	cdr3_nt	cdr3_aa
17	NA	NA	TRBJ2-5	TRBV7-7	TGTGCCAGCAGCTTAGACGGTGCCGGACTACGGCAAGAGACCCAGTACTTC	CASSLDGAGLRQETQYF
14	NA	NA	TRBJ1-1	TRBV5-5	TGTGCCAGCAGCCCGGAACAGGGATGGTCTGAAGCTTTCTTT	CASSPEQGWSEAFF
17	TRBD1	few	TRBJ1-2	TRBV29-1	TGCAGCGTTGGAGGGGGGACAGGGCCTAGTCCTAACTATGGCTACACCTTC	CSVGGGTGPSPNYGYTF
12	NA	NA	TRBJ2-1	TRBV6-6	TGTGCCAGCAGAACCGCAGGGTTTGAGCAGTTCTTC	CASRTAGFEQFF
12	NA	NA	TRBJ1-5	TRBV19	TGTGCCAGTGGGGACATTAGGGAGCCCCAGCATTTT	CASGDIREPQHF
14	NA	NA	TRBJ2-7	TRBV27	TGTGCCAGCAAATTAGCGGTAACCTCCTACGAGCAGTACTTC	CASKLAVTSYEQYF
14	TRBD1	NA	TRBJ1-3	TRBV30	TGTGCCTGGAGTGCGGGGACAGGGCGAAACACCATATATTTT	CAWSAGTGRNTIYF
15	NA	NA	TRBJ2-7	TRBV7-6	TGTGCCAGCAGCAACTCGGGTGGAATCCTAGGCGAGCAGTACTTC	CASSNSGGILGEQYF
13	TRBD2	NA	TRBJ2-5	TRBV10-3	TGTGCCATCGCCGTCGGGAGGGTAGAGACCCAGTACTTC	CAIAVGRVETQYF
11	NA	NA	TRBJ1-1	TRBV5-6	TGTGCCAGCAGCAAGGTGGGTGAAGCTTTCTTT	CASSKVGEAFF
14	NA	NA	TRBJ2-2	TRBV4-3	TGCGCCAGCAGCCACGGAACTAGTACCGGGGAGCTGTTTTTT	CASSHGTSTGELFF
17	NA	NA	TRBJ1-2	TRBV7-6	TGTGCCAGCAGCTTCGGAATCTGGGGGGATTCTAACTATGGCTACACCTTC	CASSFGIWGDSNYGYTF
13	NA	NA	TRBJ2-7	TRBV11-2	TGTGCCAGCAGCTTGGAAACAGTAAACGAGCAGTACTTC	CASSLETVNEQYF
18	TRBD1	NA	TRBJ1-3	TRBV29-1	TGCAGCGTCACCCCGGGACAGGGGCCGAAGAGCTCTGGAAACACCATATATTTT	CSVTPGQGPKSSGNTIYF
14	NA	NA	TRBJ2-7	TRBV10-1	TGCGCCAGCAGTGCTAGCGGGACAGGGTACGAGCAGTACTTC	CASSASGTGYEQYF
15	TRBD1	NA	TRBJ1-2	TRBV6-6	TGTGCCAGCAGTCTCGTGATACAGGGGAGTAATGGCTACACCTTC	CASSLVIQGSNGYTF
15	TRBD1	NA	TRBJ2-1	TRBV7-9	TGTGCCAGCAGCTTAGTACAGGGGAACTACAATGAGCAGTTCTTC	CASSLVQGNYNEQFF
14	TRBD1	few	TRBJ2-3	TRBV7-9	TGTGCCAGTGACAGGGGGCTCAGCACAGATACGCAGTATTTT	CASDRGLSTDTQYF